The 2 T cell receptor beta chains given below trace back to one sample, sequenced in a study of blood T cells in healthy people across ages. Primed by a sample-barcoded 5' primer and a J-beta primer mix, a second PCR proceeded for about 7 to 11 cycles. TCRdb itself ran the 5' RACE reads through MiXCR, one entry per CDR3 protein. Of more than 800,000 distinct CDR3 sequences in the sample, 25% to 35% were seen once. The specimen sequenced was blood. These receptors were collected from a woman of 80 years or more in good health.

This clonotype appeared a few times. This chain joins TRBV24-1 and TRBJ1-4; D not resolved. The length of the CDR3 is 12 residues. V lost 5 bases and J lost 8, with 8 bases in between. Germline CDR1 KGHDR, CDR2 SFDVKD. The CDR3 sequence: CATSVGREKLFF. In DNA form, the CDR3 reads TGTGCCACCAGTGTCGGGCGCGAAAAACTGTTTTTT.

There are many counts of this clonotype. This chain connects TRBV25-1 to TRBJ2-3; 9 bases match TRBD1. The CDR3 has 14 amino acids. Germline V gene sequence: CDR1 MGHDK, CDR2 SYGVNS. The J segment lost 5 bases and the V segment lost 8 bases, leaving 8 bases of the junction unmatched. The CDR3 DNA reads as TGTGCCAGCTCCGGAGACAGGGGGGGAGATACGCAGTATTTT. Residues: CASSGDRGGDTQYF.